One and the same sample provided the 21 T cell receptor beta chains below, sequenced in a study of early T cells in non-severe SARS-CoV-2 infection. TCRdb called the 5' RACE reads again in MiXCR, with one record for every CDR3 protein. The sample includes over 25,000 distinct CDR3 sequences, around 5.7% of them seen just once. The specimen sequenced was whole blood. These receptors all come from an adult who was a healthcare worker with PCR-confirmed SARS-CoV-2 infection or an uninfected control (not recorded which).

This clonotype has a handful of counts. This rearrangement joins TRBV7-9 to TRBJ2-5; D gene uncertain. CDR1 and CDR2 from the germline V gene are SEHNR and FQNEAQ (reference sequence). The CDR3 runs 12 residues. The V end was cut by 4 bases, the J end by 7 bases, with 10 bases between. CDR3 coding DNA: TGTGCCAGCAGCTCCACCCTGAGGACCCAGTACTTC. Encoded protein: CASSSTLRTQYF.

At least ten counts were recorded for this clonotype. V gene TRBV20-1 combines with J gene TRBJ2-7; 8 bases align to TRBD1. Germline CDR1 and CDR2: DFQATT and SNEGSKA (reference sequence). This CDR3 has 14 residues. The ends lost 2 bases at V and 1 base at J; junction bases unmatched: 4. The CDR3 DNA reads TGCAGTGCTAGACCGGGACAGGCATCCTACGAGCAGTACTTC. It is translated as CSARPGQASYEQYF.

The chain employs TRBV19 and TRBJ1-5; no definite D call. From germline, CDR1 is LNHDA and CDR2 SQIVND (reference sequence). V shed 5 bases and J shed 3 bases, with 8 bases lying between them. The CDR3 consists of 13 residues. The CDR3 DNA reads TGTGCCAGTAGTGGAGGACCCAATCAGCCCCAGCATTTT. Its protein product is CASSGGPNQPQHF. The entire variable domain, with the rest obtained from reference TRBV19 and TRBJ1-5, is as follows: DGGITQSPKYLFRKEGQNVTLSCEQNLNHDAMYWYRQDPGQGLRLIYYSQIVNDFQKGDIAEGYSVSREKKESFPLTVTSAQKNPTAFYLCASSGGPNQPQHFGDGTRLSIL.

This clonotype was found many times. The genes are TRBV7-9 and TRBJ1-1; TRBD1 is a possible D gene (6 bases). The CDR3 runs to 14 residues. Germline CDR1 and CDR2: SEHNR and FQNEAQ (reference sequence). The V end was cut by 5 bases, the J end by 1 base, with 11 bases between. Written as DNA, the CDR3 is TGTGCCAGCAGCCCTAAACAGGGGAACACTGAAGCTTTCTTT. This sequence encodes CASSPKQGNTEAFF.

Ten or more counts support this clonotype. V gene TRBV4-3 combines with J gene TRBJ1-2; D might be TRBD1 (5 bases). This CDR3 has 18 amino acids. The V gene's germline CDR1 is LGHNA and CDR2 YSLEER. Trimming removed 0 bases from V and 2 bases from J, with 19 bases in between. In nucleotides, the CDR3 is TGCGCCAGCAGCCAAGACTCAATAGGGGTCGGGGGGAACTATGGCTACACCTTC. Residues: CASSQDSIGVGGNYGYTF.

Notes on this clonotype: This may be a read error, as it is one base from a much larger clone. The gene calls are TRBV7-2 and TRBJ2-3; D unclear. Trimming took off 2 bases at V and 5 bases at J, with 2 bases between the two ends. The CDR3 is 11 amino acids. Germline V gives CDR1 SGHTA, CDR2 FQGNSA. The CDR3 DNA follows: TGTGCCAGCAGCTTACTAGATACGCAGTATTTT. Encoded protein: CASSLLDTQYF.

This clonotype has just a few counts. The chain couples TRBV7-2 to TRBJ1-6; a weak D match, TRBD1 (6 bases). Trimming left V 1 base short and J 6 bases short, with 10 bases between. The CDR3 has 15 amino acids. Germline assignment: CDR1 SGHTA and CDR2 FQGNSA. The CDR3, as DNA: TGTGCCAGCAGCTTAGGGGGGGCCGGTAATTCACCCCTCCACTTT. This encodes CASSLGGAGNSPLHF.

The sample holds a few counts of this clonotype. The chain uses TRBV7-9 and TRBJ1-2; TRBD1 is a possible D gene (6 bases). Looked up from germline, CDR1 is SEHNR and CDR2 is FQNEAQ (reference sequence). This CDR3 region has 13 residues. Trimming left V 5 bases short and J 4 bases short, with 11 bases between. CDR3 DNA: TGTGCCAGCAGCCACGGACAGCTCTATGGCTACACCTTC. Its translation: CASSHGQLYGYTF.

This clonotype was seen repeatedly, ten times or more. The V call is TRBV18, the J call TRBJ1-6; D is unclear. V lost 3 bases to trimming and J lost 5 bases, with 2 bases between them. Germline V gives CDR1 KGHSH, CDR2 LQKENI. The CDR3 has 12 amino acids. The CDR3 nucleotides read TGTGCCAGCTCACCCGATAATTCACCCCTCCACTTT. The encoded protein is CASSPDNSPLHF.

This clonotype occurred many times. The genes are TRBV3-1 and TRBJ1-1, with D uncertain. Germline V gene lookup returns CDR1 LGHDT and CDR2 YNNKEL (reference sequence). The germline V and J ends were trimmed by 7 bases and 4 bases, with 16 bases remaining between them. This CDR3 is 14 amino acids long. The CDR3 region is CASTNSGFGTEAFF. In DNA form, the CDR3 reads TGTGCCAGCACCAACAGCGGTTTCGGCACTGAAGCTTTCTTT.

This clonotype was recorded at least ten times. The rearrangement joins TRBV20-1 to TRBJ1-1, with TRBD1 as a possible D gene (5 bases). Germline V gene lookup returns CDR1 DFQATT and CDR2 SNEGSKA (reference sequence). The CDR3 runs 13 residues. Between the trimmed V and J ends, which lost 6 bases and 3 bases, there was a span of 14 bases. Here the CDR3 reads CSAPGLPDTEAFF. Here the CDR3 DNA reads TGCAGTGCGCCGGGACTCCCGGACACTGAAGCTTTCTTT.

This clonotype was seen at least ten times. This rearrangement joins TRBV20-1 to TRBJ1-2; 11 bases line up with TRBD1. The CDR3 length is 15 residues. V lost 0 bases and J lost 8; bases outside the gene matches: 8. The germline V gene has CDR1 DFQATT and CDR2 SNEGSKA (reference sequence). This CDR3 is CSARDRDRGIVGYTF. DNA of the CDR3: TGCAGTGCTAGAGATCGGGACAGGGGGATCGTAGGCTACACCTTC.

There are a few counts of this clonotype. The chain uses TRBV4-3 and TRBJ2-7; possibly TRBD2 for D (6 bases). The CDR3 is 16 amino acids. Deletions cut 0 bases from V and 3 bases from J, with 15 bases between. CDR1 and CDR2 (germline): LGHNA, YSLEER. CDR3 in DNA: TGCGCCAGCAGCCAAGATCCGGGAGACGGTTTCTACGAGCAGTACTTC. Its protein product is CASSQDPGDGFYEQYF.

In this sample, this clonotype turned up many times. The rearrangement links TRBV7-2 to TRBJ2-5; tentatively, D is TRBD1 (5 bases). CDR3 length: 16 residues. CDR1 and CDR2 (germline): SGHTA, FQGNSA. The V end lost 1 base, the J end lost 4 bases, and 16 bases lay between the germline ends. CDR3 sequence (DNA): TGTGCCAGCAGCTTAGGTGGGGCCGGGCGTCGAGAGACCCAGTACTTC. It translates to CASSLGGAGRRETQYF.

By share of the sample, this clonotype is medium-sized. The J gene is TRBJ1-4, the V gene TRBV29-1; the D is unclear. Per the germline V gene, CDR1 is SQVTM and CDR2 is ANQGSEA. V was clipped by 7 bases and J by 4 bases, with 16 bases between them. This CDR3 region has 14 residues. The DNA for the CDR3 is TGCAGCGCTGGCCGGAGAGGGCTTAATGAAAAACTGTTTTTT. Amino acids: CSAGRRGLNEKLFF.

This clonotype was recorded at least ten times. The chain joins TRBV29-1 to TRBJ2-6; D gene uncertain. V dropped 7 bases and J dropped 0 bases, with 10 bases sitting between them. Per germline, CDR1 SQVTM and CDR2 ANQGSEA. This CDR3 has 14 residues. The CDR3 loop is CSARVNSGANVLTF. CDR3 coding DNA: TGCAGCGCCCGAGTTAACTCTGGGGCCAACGTCCTGACTTTC.

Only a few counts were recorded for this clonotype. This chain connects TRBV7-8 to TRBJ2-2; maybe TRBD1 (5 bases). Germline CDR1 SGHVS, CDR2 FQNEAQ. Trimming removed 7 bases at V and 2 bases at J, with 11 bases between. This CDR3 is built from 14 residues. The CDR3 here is CASKRQSNTGELFF. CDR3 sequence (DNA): TGTGCCAGCAAGAGACAGAGTAACACCGGGGAGCTGTTTTTT.

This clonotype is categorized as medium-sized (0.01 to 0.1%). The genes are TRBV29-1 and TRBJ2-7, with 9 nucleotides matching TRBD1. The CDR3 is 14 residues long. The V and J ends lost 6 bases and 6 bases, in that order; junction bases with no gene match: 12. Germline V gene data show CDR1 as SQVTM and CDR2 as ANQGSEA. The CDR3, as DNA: TGCAGCGTGCAGACCTCCGGGACAGGGAGCGAGCAGTACTTC. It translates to CSVQTSGTGSEQYF.

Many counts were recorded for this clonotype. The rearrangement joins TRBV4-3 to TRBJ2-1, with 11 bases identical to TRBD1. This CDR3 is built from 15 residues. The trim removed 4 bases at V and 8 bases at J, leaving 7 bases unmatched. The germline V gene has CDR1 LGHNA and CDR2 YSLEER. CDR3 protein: CASSPGTGGWDEQFF. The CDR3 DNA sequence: TGCGCCAGCAGCCCGGGGACAGGGGGGTGGGATGAGCAGTTCTTC.

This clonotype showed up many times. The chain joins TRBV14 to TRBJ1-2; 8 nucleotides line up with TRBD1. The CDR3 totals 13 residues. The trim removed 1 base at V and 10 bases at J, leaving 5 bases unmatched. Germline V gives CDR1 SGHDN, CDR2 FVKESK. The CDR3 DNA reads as TGTGCCAGCAGCCAAGGGACAGGGATAGACTACACCTTC. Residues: CASSQGTGIDYTF.

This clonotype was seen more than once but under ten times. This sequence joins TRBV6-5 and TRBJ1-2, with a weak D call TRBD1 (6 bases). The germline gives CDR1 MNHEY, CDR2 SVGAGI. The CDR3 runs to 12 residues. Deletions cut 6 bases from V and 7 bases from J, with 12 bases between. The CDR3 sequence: CASRKGGGGYTF. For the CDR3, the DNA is TGTGCCAGCAGAAAGGGGGGAGGTGGCTACACCTTC.